The T cell receptor (beta chain) under discussion was sequenced for a study of blood T cell repertoires in COVID-19. The data were produced by immunoSEQ multiplex PCR, yet TCRdb's version contains in-frame clones alone and is incomplete. The sample carries around 190,000 clones, about nine tenths recorded once. Participant-given clinical history determined each cohort assignment. What was sequenced was PBMCs or T cells enriched from blood (not recorded which). The TCR was taken from a woman between 18 and 29 years old who had recovered from COVID-19.

The CDR3 DNA sequence: TGTGCCAGTTGGGACAGGTCGGGCACTGAAGCTTTCTTT. As protein: CASWDRSGTEAFF. The chain is built from TRBV28 and TRBJ1-1, with 8 nucleotides matching TRBD1. CDR3 length equals 13 residues. V lost 9 bases to trimming and J lost 4 bases; unmatched junction nucleotides: 7. Germline loops: CDR1 MDHEN, CDR2 SYDVKM.